The 5 T cell receptor beta chains reported below all come from one sample, sequenced in a study of blood T cell repertoires in COVID-19. Libraries were prepared by immunoSEQ multiplex PCR; TCRdb keeps only in-frame clonotypes and omits some of them. The top ten hold 27% of the sample, which has about 230,000 clones, approximately 80% seen once. The sample taken for sequencing was peripheral blood. Every receptor here comes from a middle-aged man with acute or convalescent COVID-19.

This chain connects TRBV14 to TRBJ1-1; no firm D call. Germline V gene sequence: CDR1 SGHDN, CDR2 FVKESK. This CDR3 is 13 amino acids long. The ends were cut back, 3 bases at V and 0 bases at J, with 5 bases in the middle. As DNA, the CDR3 is TGTGCCAGCAGCCAGTTCATGAACACTGAAGCTTTCTTT. It encodes CASSQFMNTEAFF.

This clone was seen only once. This sequence joins TRBV29-1 and TRBJ1-4; weak D call: TRBD1 (6 bases). The V end lost 4 bases, the J end lost 6 bases, and 18 bases lay between the germline ends. This CDR3 spans 15 amino acids. Germline loops: CDR1 SQVTM, CDR2 ANQGSEA. The CDR3 DNA reads as TGCAGCGTTGGAGGGGGGGCACCCCTTCATGAAAAACTGTTTTTT. Its translation: CSVGGGAPLHEKLFF. The full variable domain, with the rest looked up from reference TRBV29-1 and TRBJ1-4, is SAVISQKPSRDICQRGTSLTIQCQVDSQVTMMFWYRQQPGQSLTLIATANQGSEATYESGFVIDKFPISRPNLTFSTLTVSNMSPEDSSIYLCSVGGGAPLHEKLFFGSGTQLSVL.

This clone has just one count. This chain joins TRBV5-4 and TRBJ2-5, with a possible D match to TRBD2 (6 bases). Trimming removed 1 base at V and 3 bases at J, with 13 bases between. The CDR3 is 15 residues long. CDR1 SGHNT and CDR2 YYREEE come from the germline V gene (reference sequence). CDR3 sequence reads: CASSLTTTGEETQYF. The CDR3, as DNA: TGTGCCAGCAGCTTGACTACGACGGGAGAAGAGACCCAGTACTTC.

The chain has TRBV5-4 and TRBJ1-2, with D perhaps TRBD1 (6 bases). Germline V gene lookup returns CDR1 SGHNT and CDR2 YYREEE (reference sequence). V lost 4 bases to trimming and J lost 2 bases, with 15 bases between them. CDR3 length equals 15 residues. This chain's CDR3 is CASSAMPGHNYGYTF. The CDR3 nucleotides are TGTGCCAGCAGCGCGATGCCGGGACACAACTATGGCTACACCTTC.

The V and J genes are TRBV25-1 and TRBJ2-3; TRBD2 matches 11 bases. V lost 7 bases to trimming and J lost 6 bases; unmatched junction nucleotides: 12. This CDR3 comprises 16 residues. Germline V lookup: CDR1 MGHDK, CDR2 SYGVNS. The CDR3 is CASMPRLAGGLDTQYF. DNA for the CDR3: TGTGCCAGCATGCCTCGCCTAGCGGGAGGCCTTGATACGCAGTATTTT.